The rows below give T cell receptor beta chains drawn from one sample of a study of identical twins. Each CDR3 protein gets one entry after TCRdb re-called the 5' RACE reads with MiXCR. The sample contains a few hundred thousand distinct CDR3 sequences, more than 9% of which appear only once. The same specimen was also included in a second study, on yellow fever vaccine responses in identical twins.

The sequenced sample consisted of PBMCs. The receptors were gathered from a woman between 18 and 29 years old in good health. The CDR3 runs from the conserved cysteine through the conserved F or W. D genes are given only for firm matches. Size tells how often a clone was seen (once, few, many) or the class of an expanded clone, and some rows leave it out.

v_gene: TRBV11-2; j_gene: TRBJ2-3; d_gene: TRBD1; abundance: many; CDR3aa: CASSLVGTGVRDTQYF; CDR3nt: TGTGCCAGCAGCTTAGTTGGGACAGGGGTTAGAGATACGCAGTATTTT
v_gene: TRBV7-9; j_gene: TRBJ2-7; d_gene: NA; abundance: few; CDR3aa: CASSLKQGSNHEQYF; CDR3nt: TGTGCCAGCAGCTTAAAGCAGGGATCGAACCACGAGCAGTACTTC
v_gene: TRBV28; j_gene: TRBJ2-3; d_gene: NA; abundance: NA; CDR3aa: CASSRRDPGADTQYF; CDR3nt: TGTGCCAGCAGTAGGAGGGACCCAGGGGCAGATACGCAGTATTTT
v_gene: TRBV29-1; j_gene: TRBJ2-5; d_gene: NA; abundance: NA; CDR3aa: CSVEFGDKIQETQYF; CDR3nt: TGCAGCGTTGAATTCGGCGACAAGATACAAGAGACCCAGTACTTC
v_gene: TRBV12-2; j_gene: TRBJ2-1; d_gene: NA; abundance: NA; CDR3aa: CASRLQGRREQFF; CDR3nt: TGTGCAAGTCGCTTACAGGGGCGTAGGGAGCAGTTCTTC
v_gene: TRBV7-2; j_gene: TRBJ2-1; d_gene: NA; abundance: few; CDR3aa: CASSLVYRANNEQFF; CDR3nt: TGTGCCAGCAGCTTAGTTTACCGGGCTAACAATGAGCAGTTCTTC
v_gene: TRBV11-2; j_gene: TRBJ1-1; d_gene: NA; abundance: NA; CDR3aa: CASAPRGGGSTEAFF; CDR3nt: TGTGCCAGCGCGCCACGTGGAGGGGGTAGCACTGAAGCTTTCTTT
v_gene: TRBV4-1; j_gene: TRBJ1-6; d_gene: NA; abundance: NA; CDR3aa: CASSPPYSGRNSPLHF; CDR3nt: TGCGCCAGCAGCCCTCCTTATTCGGGTAGGAATTCACCCCTCCACTTT
v_gene: TRBV7-6; j_gene: TRBJ2-1; d_gene: NA; abundance: NA; CDR3aa: CASSIRQNNEQFF; CDR3nt: TGTGCCAGCAGCATTCGACAGAACAATGAGCAGTTCTTC
v_gene: TRBV12-3/TRBV12-4; j_gene: TRBJ2-5; d_gene: TRBD1; abundance: many; CDR3aa: CASSRRQGQETQYF; CDR3nt: TGTGCCAGCAGCCGAAGACAGGGCCAAGAGACCCAGTACTTC